The source of this T cell receptor beta chain is a study of T cell responses to AZD1222 COVID-19 vaccine. Study-wide results and caveats: Mostly white British, mostly female donors; authors suggested clonal diversity may be underestimated. Close to half of spike-specific TCRs reportedly recognize unmutated variant regions. Baseline serology detected seropositivity in only six AZD1222 recipients.

V trimming: 4 bases; J trimming: 7 bases; junction bases outside the gene matches: 14. The CDR3 sequence is 16 residues long. The germline V gene has CDR1 SGHRS and CDR2 YFSETQ. Clones were read by immunoSEQ multiplex PCR, and TCRdb kept only the in-frame ones, dropping some. The sample consists of over 85,000 clones, 90% of them appearing once. As to this clone: What it recognizes is unknown.

The receptor was derived from an adult in good health. Specimen: peripheral blood, collected on day 0 of AZD1222 vaccination. This chain links TRBV5-1 with TRBJ2-1, with TRBD2 matching over 7 bases. CDR3 in amino acids: CASSTNSGGLGNEQFF. The CDR3 nucleotides read TGCGCCAGCAGCACCAACTCGGGGGGATTGGGAAATGAGCAGTTCTTC.